The subject of this entry is one TCR beta chain. With 2 bases clipped from V and 7 bases from J, the junction kept 8 bases outside the gene matches. The germline CDR1 and CDR2 sequences are SGHNT and YYREEE (reference sequence). This CDR3 comprises 15 residues. The source of the sample is a study of blood T cell repertoires in COVID-19. Study-level information: COVID-19 samples collected from the United States, Italy and Spain covered acute and convalescent phases. Nucleic acid was either cDNA or gDNA, and it came from T cells, B-cell-depleted T cells, or PBMCs.

The protocol was immunoSEQ multiplex PCR, while the TCRdb copy is restricted to in-frame clones and leaves out a portion. The data show around 230,000 clones, approximately 88% seen once. Enrollees, about 18 to 89 years old, lived in 24 US areas. Cohort placement rested on clinical history that participants reported themselves. Source material: PBMCs or T cells enriched from blood (not recorded which). This clonotype was obtained from a woman between 40 and 50 years old with acute COVID-19. The genes are TRBV5-4 and TRBJ2-2; the match to TRBD1 covers 7 bases. The CDR3 is CASSFRQGPGGELFF. The CDR3 region has the DNA TGTGCCAGCAGCTTCCGACAGGGTCCCGGCGGGGAGCTGTTTTTT. The full variable domain, with the rest looked up from reference TRBV5-4 and TRBJ2-2, is ETGVTQSPTHLIKTRGQQVTLRCSSQSGHNTVSWYQQALGQGPQFIFQYYREEENGRGNFPPRFSGLQFPNYSSELNVNALELDDSALYLCASSFRQGPGGELFFGEGSRLTVL.